This TCR beta chain was captured by sequencing in a study of identical twins listed by TCRdb under 2016. With respect to the entire study: TCR alpha and beta repertoires from monozygotic twins, unrelated adults of various ages and cord blood were deep-sequenced to test whether fetal clonotypes persist. Replicate twin experiments were performed at different times using different library preparation protocols to rule out contamination.

Every donor in the study was a healthy Caucasian. Three pairs of female monozygotic twins, all aged 18 to 29 years, were included in the twin cohort. The RNA used for TCR libraries was isolated from peripheral blood mononuclear cells. The research as a whole found: Abundant cord blood beta clonotypes carried fewer insertions; young adult naive repertoires showed a weaker similar trend, while memory repertoires showed none. Zero-insertion analyses could be partly confounded by invariant T cells such as MAIT and iNKT, though diverse VJ usage argued against such confounding for most clonotypes. A weaker excess of twin sharing was found in beta out-of-frame sequences because the signal-to-noise ratio was lowered by fewer shared sequences. Compared with coincidental sharing between unrelated individuals, an excess of low generation-probability sequences was observed among out-of-frame TCR alpha sequences shared between twins. Recombination models systematically underestimated out-of-frame TCR alpha sharing in monozygotic twins but agreed with sharing between unrelated individuals. Because the same donors could not be followed over many years, the conclusions relied on cross-sectional statistical analysis.

The method was 5' RACE. TCRdb names Illumina HiSeq 2000 as the instrument used. Template switching introduced a universal primer binding site; the final cDNA contained a unique molecular identifier, enabling accurate counting of TCR cDNA molecules. Specific primers in the conserved constant-segment region were used to synthesize first-strand cDNA for the TCR alpha and beta chains. Each cDNA library was double barcoded, with a SMART-Mk sample barcode plus Illumina barcodes, to control for contamination. TruSeq adapter sequences and Illumina sample barcodes were added in two successive PCR steps. Sequencing of the TCR alpha and beta cDNA libraries was done on the Illumina HiSeq platform using custom primers. As for the authors' bioinformatics: MiGEC was used to process raw reads and extract unique molecular identifiers, and MiXCR was used to find CDR3 positions. For each individual, recombination models were inferred using an EM algorithm with the repgenHMM and IGoR tools. The tcR package in R was used for shared clonotype analysis, with sharing normalized by the product of cloneset sizes. To study raw recombination without the effects of thymic and clonal selection, out-of-frame nonproductive sequences were analyzed. TCRdb took the public reads, trimmed them with fastp at Q25, ran MiXCR for clone calling and kept in-frame beta chains. All rows with the same CDR3 protein become a single entry with the most common DNA and genes. The V and J calls and clone size come from TCRdb's table, not from the authors' own analysis. This sample is represented by fewer than 650,000 distinct CDR3 sequences; nearly 10% of them were singletons. The top ten clonotypes cover 2.5% to 3.5% of the sample.

A few counts support this clonotype. The target of this receptor is not known. The record has no base qualities; no much larger clone is one base away. The same specimen was also included in a second study, on yellow fever vaccine responses in identical twins. As the second paper documents: The T cell response to vaccination in identical twins was reported by the authors to appear partly convergent and partly personalized. The study precisely tracked vaccine-responding T cell clones in identical twins.

The TCR was taken from a woman in her late teens or twenties in good health. The sample was PBMCs.

The base sequence is TGTGCCAGCAGTTTCTCTAGCAATCGGGCAGATACGCAGTATTTT. This translates into CASSFSSNRADTQYF. The V and J segments used are TRBV28 and TRBJ2-3; TRBD2 is perhaps the D gene, given 5 matching bases. V gives up 3 bases and J gives up 4 bases, and the segment between their germline ends measures 14 bases. CDR1 and CDR2 are read off the germline V gene as MDHEN and SYDVKM. The CDR3 sequence holds 15 residues, the cysteine and phenylalanine included. Just CDR3 DNA is preserved here, 45 bases in frame from base 1. With the portions outside the CDR3 filled from the reference TRBV28 and TRBJ2-3 genes, the complete variable region becomes DVKVTQSSRYLVKRTGEKVFLECVQDMDHENMFWYRQDPGLGLRLIYFSYDVKMKEKGDIPEGYSVSREKKERFSLILESASTNQTSMYLCASSFSSNRADTQYFGPGTRLTVL.